The 18 T cell receptor beta chains reported below all come from one sample, sequenced in a study of OX40 agonist ivuxolimab in advanced cancers. The method was immunoSEQ multiplex PCR; TCRdb's version includes in-frame clones alone and lacks a portion of them. The table has some 80,000 clones, just over 90% seen once. Sample: CD4+ or CD8+ T cells sorted from blood, taken in a trial of the OX40 agonist ivuxolimab. The receptors shown here come from an adult with an advanced solid tumor such as melanoma, head and neck, liver or kidney cancer.

The chain employs TRBV5-1 and TRBJ2-7; 10 nucleotides align to TRBD1. CDR3 length equals 15 residues. The germline CDR1 and CDR2 sequences are SGHRS and YFSETQ. The ends lost 2 bases at V and 4 bases at J; junction bases unmatched: 6. The CDR3 sequence is CASSFYRTGGYEQYF. Written as DNA, the CDR3 is TGCGCCAGCAGCTTTTATAGGACAGGGGGTTACGAGCAGTACTTC.

V is TRBV18 and J is TRBJ2-5; a possible D gene is TRBD2 (5 bases). Germline V gene lookup returns CDR1 KGHSH and CDR2 LQKENI. The CDR3 runs 15 residues. The germline V and J ends were trimmed by 2 bases and 4 bases, with 14 bases remaining between them. For the CDR3, the DNA is TGTGCCAGCTCACCATACACCCAGGCGGGAGAGACCCAGTACTTC. Translated, it gives CASSPYTQAGETQYF.

J is TRBJ2-3 and V is TRBV7-9, with D possibly TRBD2 on 5 matching bases. CDR1 and CDR2 (germline): SEHNR, FQNEAQ (reference sequence). V was pared by 5 bases and J by 4 bases, with 10 bases between. This CDR3 contains 13 residues. CDR3 residues: CASSPFGADTQYF. As DNA, the CDR3 is TGTGCCAGCAGCCCATTCGGGGCAGATACGCAGTATTTT.

This clone was detected a few times. The chain employs TRBV11-2 and TRBJ2-7; weak D call: TRBD2 (7 bases). The CDR3 covers 13 residues. The germline V gene encodes CDR1 SGHAT and CDR2 FQNNGV. Trimming stripped 7 bases from V and 7 bases from J, with 17 bases between. The CDR3 DNA is TGTGCCAGCAACTCTCAGGGGCGGGGGGAGCAGTACTTC. Its protein is CASNSQGRGEQYF.

The chain carries TRBV7-2 and TRBJ1-1; no firm D call. Germline CDR1 reads SGHTA; CDR2 reads FQGNSA. V lost 6 bases and J lost 1, with 12 bases in between. This CDR3 region has 14 residues. In nucleotides, the CDR3 is TGTGCCAGCAGTGCCGGGAGGTGGAACACTGAAGCTTTCTTT. It yields the protein CASSAGRWNTEAFF.

The rearrangement links TRBV25-1 to TRBJ2-7; D is uncertain. Germline V gene sequence: CDR1 MGHDK, CDR2 SYGVNS. The CDR3 spans 14 residues. V lost 3 bases and J lost 1, with 10 bases in between. CDR3 coding DNA: TGTGCCAGCAGTGACCGTATCGAATCCTACGAGCAGTACTTC. Protein: CASSDRIESYEQYF.

V and J are TRBV9 and TRBJ2-3; D remains ambiguous. Germline CDR1 is SGDLS and CDR2 is YYNGEE. Trimming pared 0 bases from V and 0 bases from J, leaving 5 bases between. The CDR3 consists of 14 residues. CDR3 DNA: TGTGCCAGCAGCGTAGATCCTAGCACAGATACGCAGTATTTT. Amino acid sequence: CASSVDPSTDTQYF.

The J gene is TRBJ2-3, the V gene TRBV7-3; D is undetermined. Trimming pared 5 bases from V and 9 bases from J, leaving 21 bases between. This CDR3 contains 15 residues. Per the germline V gene, CDR1 is SGHTA and CDR2 is FQGTGA. The CDR3 region is CASSLSSGQAVTQYF. CDR3 nucleotides: TGTGCCAGCAGCCTATCTTCTGGCCAGGCGGTGACGCAGTATTTT.

This chain joins TRBV5-6 and TRBJ2-1, with D perhaps matching TRBD2 (6 bases). The germline gives CDR1 SGHDT, CDR2 YYEEEE. With 1 base removed from V and 4 bases from J, the gap between germline ends came to 15 bases. The CDR3 is 16 residues long. The CDR3: CASSLFRSGDYNEQFF. DNA of the CDR3: TGTGCCAGCAGCTTGTTTCGGTCGGGGGATTACAATGAGCAGTTCTTC.

The chain uses TRBV28 and TRBJ1-4, with D perhaps TRBD1 (5 bases). Germline V gene data show CDR1 as MDHEN and CDR2 as SYDVKM. The CDR3 extends over 14 amino acids. Trimming removed 6 bases from V and 2 bases from J, with 10 bases in between. The CDR3 region is CASRPTGTNEKLFF. Written as DNA, the CDR3 is TGTGCCAGCAGGCCCACAGGTACTAATGAAAAACTGTTTTTT.

As for this clone: One junction end disagrees with the germline gene, perhaps due to a read error. V usage is TRBV7-7 and J usage is TRBJ2-5; D is possibly TRBD2 (7 bases). There are 15 residues in the CDR3. Germline CDR1 reads SSHAT; CDR2 reads FNYEAQ (reference sequence). The CDR3 sequence is CASSFKGGGGETQYF. DNA for the CDR3: TGTGCTAGCAGCTTTAAAGGGGGGGGTGGAGAGACCCAGTACTTC.

The chain combines TRBV5-1 with TRBJ2-7; TRBD1 matches at 8 bases. The CDR3 has 13 amino acids. Germline V CDR1 and CDR2: SGHRS, YFSETQ. The junction had 8 bases not matched to a gene; V was cut back by 8 bases and J by 4 bases. CDR3: CASGTDRGYEQYF. The CDR3 bases are TGCGCCAGTGGCACCGACAGGGGATACGAGCAGTACTTC. The full variable domain, its missing parts supplied by reference TRBV5-1 and TRBJ2-7, is KAGVTQTPRYLIKTRGQQVTLSCSPISGHRSVSWYQQTPGQGLQFLFEYFSETQRNKGNFPGRFSGRQFSNSRSEMNVSTLELGDSALYLCASGTDRGYEQYFGPGTRLTVT.

For this clone: The junction differs from germline at one of its ends, possibly a read error. The chain is built from TRBV6-6 and TRBJ1-2; weak D call: TRBD1 (6 bases). This CDR3 contains 14 residues. Per germline, CDR1 MNHNY and CDR2 SVGAGI (reference sequence). The CDR3 DNA reads as TGTGCCAGCAGCGCAGGGGAGGGCCTCTATCGCTACACCTTC. It yields the protein CASSAGEGLYRYTF.

CDR3 in amino acids: CASSLFDSGSYEQYF. CDR3 DNA sequence: TGTGCCAGCAGCTTATTCGACAGCGGGTCCTACGAGCAGTACTTC. The chain carries TRBV7-6 and TRBJ2-7, with a possible D match to TRBD2 (6 bases). The CDR3 sequence is 15 residues long. The germline gives CDR1 SGHVS, CDR2 FNYEAQ. Trimming cost V 2 bases and J 1 base, with 12 bases left between them.

The chain links TRBV9 to TRBJ2-5, with 9 bases fitting TRBD2. Germline CDR1 is SGDLS and CDR2 is YYNGEE. CDR3 length: 17 residues. V lost 4 bases and J lost 3; bases outside the gene matches: 13. The CDR3 region is CASSRAQGLAGEETQYF. The CDR3 bases are TGTGCCAGCAGCCGGGCCCAGGGGTTAGCGGGAGAAGAGACCCAGTACTTC. Full variable domain (remainder filled in from reference TRBV9 and TRBJ2-5): DSGVTQTPKHLITATGQRVTLRCSPRSGDLSVYWYQQSLDQGLQFLIQYYNGEERAKGNILERFSAQQFPDLHSELNLSSLELGDSALYFCASSRAQGLAGEETQYFGPGTRLLVL.

DNA for the CDR3: TGTGCCAGCAGCTTAGGACGGAGGAACACTGAAGCTTTCTTT. Amino acid sequence: CASSLGRRNTEAFF. The chain has TRBV11-2 and TRBJ1-1; no firm D call. V lost 1 base and J lost 1, with 7 bases in between. Germline V lookup: CDR1 SGHAT, CDR2 FQNNGV. CDR3 size: 14 residues.

V gene TRBV20-1 combines with J gene TRBJ2-2; D tentatively fits TRBD1 or TRBD2 (5 bases each). V dropped 6 bases and J dropped 9 bases, with 11 bases sitting between them. From germline, CDR1 is DFQATT and CDR2 SNEGSKA (reference sequence). CDR3 size: 11 residues. CDR3 sequence (DNA): TGCAGTGCCAAGAGGGGTAGGGAGCTGTTTTTT. Amino acid sequence: CSAKRGRELFF.

The CDR3: CASTEELAFSYEQYF. The CDR3 bases are TGTGCCAGCACGGAGGAACTAGCGTTTTCCTACGAGCAGTACTTC. This chain connects TRBV11-2 to TRBJ2-7; TRBD2 agrees at 7 bases. Germline CDR1 SGHAT, CDR2 FQNNGV. CDR3 length: 15 amino acids. Losses at the gene ends were 7 bases for V and 1 base for J; bases not matched to a gene: 10.